The clone carrying this T cell receptor beta chain was seen repeatedly, ten times or more. This sample stems from a study of blood T cells in healthy people across ages. A sample-barcoded 5' primer and a J-beta primer mix were used in a second PCR of about 6 to 12 cycles. TCRdb independently ran MiXCR on the 5' RACE reads; one entry per CDR3 protein. The table shows approximately 960,000 distinct CDR3 sequences, with approximately 32% occurring only once. Trimming removed 6 bases from V and 9 bases from J, with 12 bases in between. The CDR3 has 13 amino acids. The data were also submitted as part of a second study, on T cells of mothers and their children.

This receptor was obtained from a woman in her 40s in good health. Sequencing was done on a sample of blood. The chain joins TRBV12-3 or TRBV12-4 to TRBJ1-6; possibly TRBD1 for D (5 bases). CDR3 residues: CASSLGVVSPLHF. The DNA for the CDR3 is TGTGCCAGCAGCCTAGGGGTGGTTTCACCCCTCCACTTT.